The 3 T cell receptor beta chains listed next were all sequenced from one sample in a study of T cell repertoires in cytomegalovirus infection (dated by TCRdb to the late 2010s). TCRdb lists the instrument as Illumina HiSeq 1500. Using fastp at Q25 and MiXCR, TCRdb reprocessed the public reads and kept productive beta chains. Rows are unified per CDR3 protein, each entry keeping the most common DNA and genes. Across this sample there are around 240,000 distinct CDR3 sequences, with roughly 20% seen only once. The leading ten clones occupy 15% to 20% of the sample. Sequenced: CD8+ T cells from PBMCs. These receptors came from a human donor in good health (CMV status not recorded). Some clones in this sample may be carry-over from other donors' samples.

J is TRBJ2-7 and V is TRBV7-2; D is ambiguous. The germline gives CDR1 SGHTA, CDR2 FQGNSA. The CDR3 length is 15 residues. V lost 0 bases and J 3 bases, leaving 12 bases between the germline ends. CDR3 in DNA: TGTGCCAGCAGCTTAGCGAACAGCGCGATCTACGAGCAGTACTTC. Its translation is CASSLANSAIYEQYF.

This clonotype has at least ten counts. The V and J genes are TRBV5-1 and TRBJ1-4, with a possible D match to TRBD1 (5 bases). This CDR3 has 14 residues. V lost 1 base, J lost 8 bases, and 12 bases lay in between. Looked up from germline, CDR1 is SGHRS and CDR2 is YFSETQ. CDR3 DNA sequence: TGCGCCAGCAGCTTGCGTGGGGCAGGGGAAAAACTGTTTTTT. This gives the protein CASSLRGAGEKLFF. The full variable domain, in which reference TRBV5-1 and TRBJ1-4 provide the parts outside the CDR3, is KAGVTQTPRYLIKTRGQQVTLSCSPISGHRSVSWYQQTPGQGLQFLFEYFSETQRNKGNFPGRFSGRQFSNSRSEMNVSTLELGDSALYLCASSLRGAGEKLFFGSGTQLSVL.

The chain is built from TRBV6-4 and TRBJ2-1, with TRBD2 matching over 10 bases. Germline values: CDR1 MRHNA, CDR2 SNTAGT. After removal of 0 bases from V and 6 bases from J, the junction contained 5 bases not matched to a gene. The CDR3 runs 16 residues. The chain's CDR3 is CASSDSMASGGNEQFF. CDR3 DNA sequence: TGTGCCAGCAGTGACTCGATGGCTAGCGGGGGCAATGAGCAGTTCTTC.